This T cell receptor (beta chain) was identified in a study of blood T cell repertoires in COVID-19. Study-wide context: The United States, Italy and Spain provided the acute and convalescent COVID-19 samples.

The CDR3 contains 14 residues. J lost 0 bases, V lost 6 bases, and 5 bases had no gene match. The germline CDR1 and CDR2 sequences are MNHEY and SVGAGI. TCRdb's copy holds only in-frame clones and misses some; the assay was immunoSEQ multiplex PCR. Counted here are about 82,000 clones, around 88% occurring once; the ten biggest clones make up approximately 15%. Sequencing was carried out using peripheral blood. The genes are TRBV6-5 and TRBJ2-7; 7 nucleotides align to TRBD1. The TCR was taken from an older woman with acute or convalescent COVID-19. The DNA for the CDR3 is TGTGCCAGCAGCCGCGACAGGGACTCCTACGAGCAGTACTTC. The encoded protein is CASSRDRDSYEQYF.